The T cell receptor beta chain under discussion was sequenced for a study of graft-versus-host responses after intestinal transplantation. Overall study context: Recipients uniformly received anti-thymocyte globulin induction, followed by tacrolimus and steroids for around 3 years. Study-level results: HvG clone declines early post-transplant were associated with peak circulating GvH levels. Recipient marrow harbored GvH clones, some of which surfaced first in ileum or blood.

Libraries were prepared by immunoSEQ multiplex PCR; TCRdb keeps only in-frame clonotypes and omits some of them. The sample has nearly 95,000 clones; more than 85% are singletons. In the case of this clone: Its antigen remains unknown.

Germline V gene lookup returns CDR1 MNHEY and CDR2 SMNVEV (reference sequence). The CDR3 runs to 15 residues. V lost 4 bases and J lost 4; bases outside the gene matches: 3. The material was unstimulated CD8+ T cells sorted from spleen or lymph node cells, obtained before intestinal transplant. The receptor comes from a human donor who received an intestinal transplant. The chain links TRBV27 to TRBJ1-5; 11 bases fit TRBD1. CDR3 sequence: CASSWGQGGNQPQHF. In nucleotides, the CDR3 is TGTGCCAGCAGTTGGGGACAGGGGGGGAATCAGCCCCAGCATTTT.